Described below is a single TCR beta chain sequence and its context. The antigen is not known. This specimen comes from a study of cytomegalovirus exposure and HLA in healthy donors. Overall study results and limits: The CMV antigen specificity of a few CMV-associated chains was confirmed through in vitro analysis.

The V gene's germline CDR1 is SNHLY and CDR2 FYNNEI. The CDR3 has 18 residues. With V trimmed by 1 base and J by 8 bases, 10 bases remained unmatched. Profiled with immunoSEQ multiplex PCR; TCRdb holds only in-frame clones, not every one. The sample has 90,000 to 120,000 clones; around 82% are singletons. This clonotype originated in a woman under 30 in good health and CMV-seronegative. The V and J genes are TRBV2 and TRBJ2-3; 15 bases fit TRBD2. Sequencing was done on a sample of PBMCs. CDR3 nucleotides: TGTGCCAGCAGTGAAGAACCCGGGACTAGCGGGGGGAGTGGTACGCAGTATTTT. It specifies CASSEEPGTSGGSGTQYF.